This T cell receptor (beta chain) is from a study of response to subunit inactivated influenza vaccine. TCRdb recomputed calls from the RT-PCR reads with MiXCR, one row per CDR3 protein. In the table there are more than 550,000 distinct CDR3 sequences, roughly 12% of which are singletons. The CDR3 covers 16 residues. V lost 0 bases, J lost 5 bases, and 16 bases lay in between. These data were also filed under a second study, of T cells expressing NK-cell markers. Per that study: In generating TCR beta cDNA, 5'RACE template switching with UMIs was used. HCMV serostatus: seven of eight sequenced donors positive, one negative. Top CD8+ clonotypes included the dominant CD3+CD56+NKG2C+ clonotypes in roughly 6 donors.

This TCR came from a man aged 50-59 years who received an inactivated influenza vaccine. V gene TRBV12-3 or TRBV12-4 combines with J gene TRBJ1-1; tentatively, D is TRBD1 (5 bases). The specimen was PBMCs from blood, collected on the day of vaccination. CDR3 residues: CASSLADSGGRTEAFF. CDR3 bases: TGTGCCAGCAGTTTAGCGGACTCCGGGGGGAGGACTGAAGCTTTCTTT.